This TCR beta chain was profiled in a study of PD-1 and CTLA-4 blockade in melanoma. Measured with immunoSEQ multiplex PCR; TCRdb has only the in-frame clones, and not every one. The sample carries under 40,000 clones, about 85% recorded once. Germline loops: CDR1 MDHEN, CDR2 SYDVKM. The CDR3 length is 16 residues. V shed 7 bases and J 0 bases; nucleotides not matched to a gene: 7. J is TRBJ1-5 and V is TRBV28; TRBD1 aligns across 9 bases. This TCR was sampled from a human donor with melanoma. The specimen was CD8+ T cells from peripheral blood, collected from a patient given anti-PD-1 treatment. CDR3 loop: CASKGQGPYSNQPQHF. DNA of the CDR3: TGTGCCAGCAAAGGACAGGGGCCTTATAGCAATCAGCCCCAGCATTTT.